These 22 T cell receptor beta chains came from one sample sequenced in a study of response to subunit inactivated influenza vaccine. TCRdb used MiXCR to reprocess the RT-PCR reads, holding one entry per CDR3 protein. In the table there are some 150,000 distinct CDR3 sequences, about 12% of which are singletons. These same data were also listed under a study on T cells expressing NK-cell markers. From that second work: The TCR beta cDNA came from 5'RACE template switching with UMIs.

The sample was CD8+ T cells sorted from PBMCs, taken 11 to 12 days after vaccination. Receptor source: a middle-aged man who received an inactivated influenza vaccine.

This clonotype was counted between two and nine times. CDR3 in amino acids: CASSLGDNPNTEAFF. The CDR3 nucleotides read TGCGCCAGCAGCTTGGGGGACAACCCGAACACTGAAGCTTTCTTT. The J gene is TRBJ1-1, the V gene TRBV5-1; possible D gene TRBD1, 6 bases. Trimming cost V 0 bases and J 1 base, with 10 bases left between them. The CDR3 consists of 15 residues. Germline-derived CDR1 and CDR2 are SGHRS and YFSETQ.

This clonotype was found a few times. This chain connects TRBV5-1 to TRBJ2-2; 8 positions match TRBD1. The CDR3 runs to 15 residues. Germline assignment: CDR1 SGHRS and CDR2 YFSETQ. The V segment lost 3 bases and the J segment 0 bases; nucleotides outside the gene matches: 1. CDR3 amino acids: CASSWGQANTGELFF. The CDR3 coding sequence is TGCGCCAGCAGCTGGGGACAGGCGAACACCGGGGAGCTGTTTTTT.

The CDR3 nucleotides are TGTGCCAGCAGCCCCGGGCCGGACTCCTACGAGCAGTACTTC. This codes for CASSPGPDSYEQYF. This sequence joins TRBV5-8 and TRBJ2-7; D not certain. Germline assignment: CDR1 SGHTS and CDR2 YDEGEE. The CDR3 is made up of 14 amino acids. V shed 4 bases and J shed 0 bases, with 11 bases lying between them.

V and J are TRBV27 and TRBJ1-2; TRBD1 matches 9 bases. The junction had 1 base not matched to a gene; V was cut back by 3 bases and J by 2 bases. CDR1 and CDR2 (germline): MNHEY, SMNVEV (reference sequence). The CDR3 contains 14 residues. This CDR3 reads CASSFGQGNYGYTF. The CDR3 DNA is TGTGCCAGCAGTTTTGGACAGGGGAACTATGGCTACACCTTC.

The chain joins TRBV28 to TRBJ1-5; D may be TRBD1 (6 bases). Looked up from germline, CDR1 is MDHEN and CDR2 is SYDVKM. The CDR3 consists of 16 residues. The V and J ends lost 1 base and 1 base respectively, with 11 bases between them. The CDR3 loop is CASSLLGRGSNQPQHF. In nucleotides, the CDR3 is TGTGCCAGCAGTTTATTGGGAAGGGGGAGCAATCAGCCCCAGCATTTT.

This clonotype has at least ten counts. This chain uses TRBV29-1 with TRBJ2-1; D is uncertain. Deletions cut 4 bases from V and 0 bases from J, with 4 bases between. CDR3 size: 12 residues. Germline V lookup: CDR1 SQVTM, CDR2 ANQGSEA. The CDR3 DNA reads TGCAGCGTTGTTAGCTCCTACAATGAGCAGTTCTTC. Translated, it gives CSVVSSYNEQFF.

This clonotype was observed a few times. The genes are TRBV28 and TRBJ2-7; D gene ambiguous. The CDR3 loop spans 11 amino acids. Deletions cut 5 bases from V and 2 bases from J, with 4 bases between. CDR1 and CDR2 from the germline V gene are MDHEN and SYDVKM. The CDR3 is CASSRAYEQYF. As DNA, the CDR3 is TGTGCCAGCAGTCGCGCCTACGAGCAGTACTTC.

Only a few counts were recorded for this clonotype. This chain uses TRBV20-1 with TRBJ2-3; the D gene could be TRBD1 or TRBD2 (7 bases each). Trimming took off 3 bases at V and 3 bases at J, with 19 bases between the two ends. The length of the CDR3 is 16 residues. Germline V CDR1 and CDR2: DFQATT, SNEGSKA (reference sequence). CDR3 in amino acids: CSASRGPGGATDTQYF. The DNA for the CDR3 is TGCAGTGCTAGTCGGGGGCCAGGGGGGGCTACAGATACGCAGTATTTT.

This sequence joins TRBV29-1 and TRBJ2-1; TRBD2 matches 12 bases. Germline CDR1 SQVTM, CDR2 ANQGSEA. The V and J ends lost 6 bases and 4 bases, in that order; junction bases with no gene match: 4. CDR3 size: 14 residues. CDR3 DNA: TGCAGCGTGAGACTAGCGGGAGTATACAATGAGCAGTTCTTC. This sequence encodes CSVRLAGVYNEQFF.

The rearrangement uses TRBV27 and TRBJ1-5; the D gene is possibly TRBD1 (6 bases). V was trimmed by 5 bases and J by 2 bases, leaving 10 bases between them. This CDR3 has 14 amino acids. Germline V lookup: CDR1 MNHEY, CDR2 SMNVEV (reference sequence). This CDR3 reads CASSPRQGNQPQHF. The CDR3 nucleotides are TGTGCCAGCAGTCCTCGACAGGGCAATCAGCCCCAGCATTTT.

This sequence joins TRBV20-1 and TRBJ2-7; D remains ambiguous. This CDR3 is built from 13 residues. Per germline, CDR1 DFQATT and CDR2 SNEGSKA (reference sequence). V was clipped by 1 base and J by 0 bases, with 7 bases between them. The CDR3 sequence is CSARAINSYEQYF. The CDR3 DNA reads TGCAGTGCTAGAGCGATAAACTCCTACGAGCAGTACTTC.

J is TRBJ1-2 and V is TRBV6-1; D is undetermined. Germline loops: CDR1 MNHNS, CDR2 SASEGT. V lost 7 bases, J lost 0 bases, and 12 bases lay in between. The CDR3 has 14 residues. The CDR3 bases are TGTGCCAGCACCCCGGCAGCGACTAACTATGGCTACACCTTC. Translation gives CASTPAATNYGYTF.

V is TRBV11-2 and J is TRBJ2-1; 9 bases map to TRBD2. This CDR3 has 17 amino acids. From germline, CDR1 is SGHAT and CDR2 FQNNGV. Losses at the gene ends were 3 bases for V and 6 bases for J; bases not matched to a gene: 12. In DNA, the CDR3 is TGTGCCAGCAGCTTGAACGACTTTAGCGGGGGCCTCAATGAGCAGTTCTTC. Its protein product is CASSLNDFSGGLNEQFF. Drawing the rest from reference TRBV11-2 and TRBJ2-1, the complete variable domain is EAGVAQSPRYKIIEKRQSVAFWCNPISGHATLYWYQQILGQGPKLLIQFQNNGVVDDSQLPKDRFSAERLKGVDSTLKIQPAKLEDSAVYLCASSLNDFSGGLNEQFFGPGTRLTVL.

This clonotype turned up a few times. This chain links TRBV6-1 with TRBJ1-5; possibly TRBD1 for D (6 bases). Germline CDR1 and CDR2: MNHNS and SASEGT. CDR3 length equals 14 residues. V was cut by 6 bases and J by 4 bases, with 13 bases left in between. The CDR3 sequence: CASRPDSRNQPQHF. Here the CDR3 DNA reads TGTGCCAGCAGGCCGGACAGTCGGAATCAGCCCCAGCATTTT.

This clonotype was recorded many times. The chain links TRBV20-1 to TRBJ2-7; 10 nucleotides line up with TRBD1. With 4 bases clipped from V and 3 bases from J, the junction kept 9 bases outside the gene matches. CDR1 is DFQATT and CDR2 is SNEGSKA in the germline V gene (reference sequence). The CDR3 covers 15 residues. The chain's CDR3 is CSAKAPGQGIYEQYF. The DNA of the CDR3 is TGCAGTGCTAAAGCACCGGGACAGGGGATCTACGAGCAGTACTTC.

This clonotype occurred a few times. The chain employs TRBV28 and TRBJ2-7; no reliable D call. Germline CDR1 is MDHEN and CDR2 is SYDVKM. Trimming left V 6 bases short and J 1 base short, with 13 bases between. The CDR3 runs to 14 residues. CDR3 in amino acids: CASSPPALSYEQYF. The CDR3 DNA is TGTGCCAGCAGCCCCCCAGCCCTATCCTACGAGCAGTACTTC. Based on the CDR3 plus reference TRBV28 and TRBJ2-7, the full variable domain is DVKVTQSSRYLVKRTGEKVFLECVQDMDHENMFWYRQDPGLGLRLIYFSYDVKMKEKGDIPEGYSVSREKKERFSLILESASTNQTSMYLCASSPPALSYEQYFGPGTRLTVT.

DNA of the CDR3: TGTGCCAGCAGTTCGAAGACAGGAGAGACAGTGGTCTATGGCTACACCTTC. The encoded protein is CASSSKTGETVVYGYTF. The chain is built from TRBV12-3 or TRBV12-4 and TRBJ1-2; possible D gene TRBD1, 6 bases. This CDR3 is built from 17 residues. V was clipped by 4 bases and J by 4 bases, with 22 bases between them.

J is TRBJ2-1 and V is TRBV28; the match to TRBD2 covers 10 bases. In germline, CDR1 is MDHEN, CDR2 SYDVKM. This CDR3 spans 16 amino acids. After removal of 2 bases from V and 4 bases from J, the junction contained 5 bases not matched to a gene. CDR3 region: CASSLPGTSAYNEQFF. The CDR3 DNA follows: TGTGCCAGCAGTTTACCCGGGACTAGCGCGTACAATGAGCAGTTCTTC.

In this sample, this clonotype turned up a few times. This sequence joins TRBV4-3 and TRBJ2-5, with 10 bases identical to TRBD2. J lost 5 bases, V lost 0 bases, and 12 bases had no gene match. The germline CDR1 and CDR2 sequences are LGHNA and YSLEER. CDR3 length: 18 residues. CDR3 sequence reads: CASSQDNRLAGNRETQYF. CDR3 bases: TGCGCCAGCAGCCAAGATAACAGACTAGCGGGTAACCGGGAGACCCAGTACTTC.

CDR3: CASSPGPGSEQYF. CDR3 bases: TGTGCCAGCAGCCCCGGGCCAGGGAGCGAGCAGTACTTC. V gene TRBV5-6 combines with J gene TRBJ2-7; TRBD1 or TRBD2 may be the D gene (5 bases each). Deletions cut 4 bases from V and 6 bases from J, with 14 bases between. The CDR3 is 13 residues long. The V gene's germline CDR1 is SGHDT and CDR2 YYEEEE.

This clonotype was observed a handful of times. The chain joins TRBV28 to TRBJ2-1; 8 positions agree with TRBD2. V lost 6 bases to trimming and J lost 2 bases; unmatched junction nucleotides: 6. Germline CDR1 is MDHEN and CDR2 is SYDVKM. The CDR3 consists of 15 residues. Here the CDR3 reads CASSYSGNAYNEQFF. CDR3 nucleotide sequence: TGTGCCAGCAGCTATAGCGGGAACGCCTACAATGAGCAGTTCTTC.

The chain carries TRBV3-1 and TRBJ2-5; 11 positions agree with TRBD2. With 4 bases clipped from V and 4 bases from J, the junction kept 11 bases outside the gene matches. Germline CDR1 and CDR2: LGHDT and YNNKEL (reference sequence). The CDR3 covers 17 residues. The CDR3 loop is CASSPLLLAGVSETQYF. Here the CDR3 DNA reads TGTGCCAGCAGCCCACTCTTACTAGCGGGAGTTTCAGAGACCCAGTACTTC.